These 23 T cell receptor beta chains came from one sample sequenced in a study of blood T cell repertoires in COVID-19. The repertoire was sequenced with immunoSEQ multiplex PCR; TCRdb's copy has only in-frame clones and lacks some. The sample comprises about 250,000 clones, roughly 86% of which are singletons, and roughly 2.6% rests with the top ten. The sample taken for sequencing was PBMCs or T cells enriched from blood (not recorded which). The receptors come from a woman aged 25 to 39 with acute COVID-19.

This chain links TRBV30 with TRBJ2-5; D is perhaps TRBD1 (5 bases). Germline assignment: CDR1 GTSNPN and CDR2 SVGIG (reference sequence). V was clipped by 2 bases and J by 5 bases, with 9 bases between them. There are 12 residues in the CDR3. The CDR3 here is CAWSKGVETQYF. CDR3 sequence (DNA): TGTGCCTGGAGTAAAGGGGTTGAGACCCAGTACTTC. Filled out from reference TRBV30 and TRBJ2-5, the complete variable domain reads SQTIHQWPATLVQPVGSPLSLECTVEGTSNPNLYWYRQAAGRGLQLLFYSVGIGQISSEVPQNLSASRPQDRQFILSSKKLLLSDSGFYLCAWSKGVETQYFGPGTRLLVL.

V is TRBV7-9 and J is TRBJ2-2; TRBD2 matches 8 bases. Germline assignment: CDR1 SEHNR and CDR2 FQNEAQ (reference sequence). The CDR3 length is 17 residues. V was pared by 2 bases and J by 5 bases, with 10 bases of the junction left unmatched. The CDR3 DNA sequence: TGTGCCAGCAGCTTATCCGGGTCTAAGCGGGGGACCGGGGAGCTGTTTTTT. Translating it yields CASSLSGSKRGTGELFF.

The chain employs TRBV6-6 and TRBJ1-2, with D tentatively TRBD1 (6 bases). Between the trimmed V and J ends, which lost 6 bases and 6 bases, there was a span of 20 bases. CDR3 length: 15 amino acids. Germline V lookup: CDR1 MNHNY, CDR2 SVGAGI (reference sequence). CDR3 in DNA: TGTGCCAGCAGGATGCACGAGACAGGACAGAATGGCTACACCTTC. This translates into CASRMHETGQNGYTF.

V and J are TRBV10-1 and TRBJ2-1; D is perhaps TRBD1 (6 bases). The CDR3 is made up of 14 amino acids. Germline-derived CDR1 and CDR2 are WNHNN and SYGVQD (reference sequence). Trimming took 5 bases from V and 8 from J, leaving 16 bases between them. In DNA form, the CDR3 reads TGCGCCAGCAGTACTTCTACAGGGTATGATGAGCAGTTCTTC. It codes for CASSTSTGYDEQFF.

DNA of the CDR3: TGTGCCAGCAGCCCCTCTGGAGCCTACGAGCAGTACTTC. This codes for CASSPSGAYEQYF. The V call is TRBV7-9, the J call TRBJ2-7, with D hard to call. Trimming shortened V by 5 bases and J by 2 bases, and 10 bases separated the two germline ends. Germline V CDR1 and CDR2: SEHNR, FQNEAQ (reference sequence). The CDR3 contains 13 residues.

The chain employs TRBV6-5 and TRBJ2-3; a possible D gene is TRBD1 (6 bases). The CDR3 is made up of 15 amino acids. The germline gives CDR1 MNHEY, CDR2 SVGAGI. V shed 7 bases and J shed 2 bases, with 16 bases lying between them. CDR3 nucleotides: TGTGCCAGCACCCCTCTGGGGGCCCTCACAGATACGCAGTATTTT. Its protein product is CASTPLGALTDTQYF.

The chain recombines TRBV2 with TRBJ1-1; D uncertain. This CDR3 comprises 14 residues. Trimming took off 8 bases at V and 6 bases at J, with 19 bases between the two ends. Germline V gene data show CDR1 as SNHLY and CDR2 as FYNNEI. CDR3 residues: CASSSSTLEAEAFF. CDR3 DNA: TGTGCCAGCTCCTCCTCTACGCTTGAGGCTGAAGCTTTCTTT.

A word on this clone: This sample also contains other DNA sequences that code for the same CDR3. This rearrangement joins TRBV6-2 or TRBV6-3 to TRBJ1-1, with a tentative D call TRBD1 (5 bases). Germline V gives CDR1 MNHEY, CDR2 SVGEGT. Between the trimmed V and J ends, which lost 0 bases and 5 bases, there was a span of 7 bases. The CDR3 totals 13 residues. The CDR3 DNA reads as TGTGCCAGCAGTTACTCTGGGGCTACTGAAGCTTTCTTT. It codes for CASSYSGATEAFF.

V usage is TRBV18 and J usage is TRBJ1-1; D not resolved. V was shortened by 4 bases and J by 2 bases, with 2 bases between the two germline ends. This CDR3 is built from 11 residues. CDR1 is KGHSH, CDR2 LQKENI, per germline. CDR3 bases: TGTGCCAGCTCACTAAACACTGAAGCTTTCTTT. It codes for CASSLNTEAFF.

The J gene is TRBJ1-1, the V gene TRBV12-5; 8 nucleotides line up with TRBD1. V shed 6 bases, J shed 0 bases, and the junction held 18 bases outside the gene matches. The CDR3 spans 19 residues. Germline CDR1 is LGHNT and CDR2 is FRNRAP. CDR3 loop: CASGPIAPGGQKLNTEAFF. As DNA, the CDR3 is TGTGCTAGTGGCCCGATCGCTCCAGGGGGCCAGAAATTGAACACTGAAGCTTTCTTT.

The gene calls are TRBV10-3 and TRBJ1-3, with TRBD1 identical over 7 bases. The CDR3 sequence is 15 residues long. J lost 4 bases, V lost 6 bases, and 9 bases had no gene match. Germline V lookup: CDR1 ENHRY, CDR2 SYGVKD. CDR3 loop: CAISTHRGSGNTIYF. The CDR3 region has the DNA TGTGCCATCAGCACCCACAGGGGATCAGGAAACACCATATATTTT.

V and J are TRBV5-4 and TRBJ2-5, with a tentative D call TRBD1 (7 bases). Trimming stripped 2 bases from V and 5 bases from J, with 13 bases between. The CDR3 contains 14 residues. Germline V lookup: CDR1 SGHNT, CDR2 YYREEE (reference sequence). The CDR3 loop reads CASSFEGAGETQYF. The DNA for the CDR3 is TGTGCCAGCAGCTTTGAGGGGGCGGGGGAGACCCAGTACTTC. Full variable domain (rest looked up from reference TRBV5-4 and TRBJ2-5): ETGVTQSPTHLIKTRGQQVTLRCSSQSGHNTVSWYQQALGQGPQFIFQYYREEENGRGNFPPRFSGLQFPNYSSELNVNALELDDSALYLCASSFEGAGETQYFGPGTRLLVL.

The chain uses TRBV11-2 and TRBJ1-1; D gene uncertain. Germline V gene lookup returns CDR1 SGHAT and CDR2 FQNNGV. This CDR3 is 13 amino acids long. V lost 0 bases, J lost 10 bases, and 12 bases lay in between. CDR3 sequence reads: CASSLDLGEGAFF. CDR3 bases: TGTGCCAGCAGCTTAGATCTCGGTGAGGGAGCTTTCTTT.

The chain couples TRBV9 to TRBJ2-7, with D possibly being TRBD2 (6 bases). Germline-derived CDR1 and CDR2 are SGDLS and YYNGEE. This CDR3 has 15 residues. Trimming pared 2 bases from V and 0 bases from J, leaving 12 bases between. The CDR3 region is CASSVAGPSSYEQYF. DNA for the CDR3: TGTGCCAGCAGCGTTGCGGGGCCCAGCTCCTACGAGCAGTACTTC.

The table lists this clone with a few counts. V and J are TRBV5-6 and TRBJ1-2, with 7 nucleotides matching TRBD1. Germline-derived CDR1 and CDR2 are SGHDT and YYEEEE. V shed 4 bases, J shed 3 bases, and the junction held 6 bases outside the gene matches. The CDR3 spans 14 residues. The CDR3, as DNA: TGTGCCAGCAGCAGTACAGGGGTTTACTATGGCTACACCTTC. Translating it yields CASSSTGVYYGYTF.

In DNA form, the CDR3 reads TGTGCCAGTAGCCAGGACAGGGCACTCTATGGCTACACCTTC. Its translation: CASSQDRALYGYTF. This sequence joins TRBV19 and TRBJ1-2, with TRBD1 matching over 8 bases. This CDR3 has 14 residues. Germline assignment: CDR1 LNHDA and CDR2 SQIVND (reference sequence). J gave up 4 bases and V 6 bases, and 7 bases lay outside the gene matches. The variable domain in full, completed from reference TRBV19 and TRBJ1-2, reads DGGITQSPKYLFRKEGQNVTLSCEQNLNHDAMYWYRQDPGQGLRLIYYSQIVNDFQKGDIAEGYSVSREKKESFPLTVTSAQKNPTAFYLCASSQDRALYGYTFGSGTRLTVV.

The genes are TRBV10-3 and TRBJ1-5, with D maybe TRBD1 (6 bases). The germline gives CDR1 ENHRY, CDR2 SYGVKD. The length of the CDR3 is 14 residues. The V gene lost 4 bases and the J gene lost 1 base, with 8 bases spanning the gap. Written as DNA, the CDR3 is TGTGCCATCAGTGCAGGGGTGAGCAATCAGCCCCAGCATTTT. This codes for CAISAGVSNQPQHF.

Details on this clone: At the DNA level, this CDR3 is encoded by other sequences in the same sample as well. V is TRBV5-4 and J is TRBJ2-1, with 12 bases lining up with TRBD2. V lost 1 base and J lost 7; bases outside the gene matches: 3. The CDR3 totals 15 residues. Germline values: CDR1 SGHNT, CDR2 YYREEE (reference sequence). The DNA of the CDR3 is TGTGCCAGCAGCTTGTCACTAGCGGGGGGTAATGAGCAGTTCTTC. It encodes CASSLSLAGGNEQFF. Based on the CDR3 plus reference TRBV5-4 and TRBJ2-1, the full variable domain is ETGVTQSPTHLIKTRGQQVTLRCSSQSGHNTVSWYQQALGQGPQFIFQYYREEENGRGNFPPRFSGLQFPNYSSELNVNALELDDSALYLCASSLSLAGGNEQFFGPGTRLTVL.

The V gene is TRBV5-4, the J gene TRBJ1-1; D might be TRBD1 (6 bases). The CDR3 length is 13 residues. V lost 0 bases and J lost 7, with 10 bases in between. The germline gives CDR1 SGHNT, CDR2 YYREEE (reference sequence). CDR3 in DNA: TGTGCCAGCAGCTTGGGGCAGGGACATGAAGCTTTCTTT. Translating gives CASSLGQGHEAFF.

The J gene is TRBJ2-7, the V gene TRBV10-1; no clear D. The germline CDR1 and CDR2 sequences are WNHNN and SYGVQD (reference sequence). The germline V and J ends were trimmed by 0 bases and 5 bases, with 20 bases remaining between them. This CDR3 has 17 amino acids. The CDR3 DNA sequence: TGCGCCAGCAGTGAGTCTGGGCCGTCATCTAACTTCCACGAGCAGTACTTC. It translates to CASSESGPSSNFHEQYF.

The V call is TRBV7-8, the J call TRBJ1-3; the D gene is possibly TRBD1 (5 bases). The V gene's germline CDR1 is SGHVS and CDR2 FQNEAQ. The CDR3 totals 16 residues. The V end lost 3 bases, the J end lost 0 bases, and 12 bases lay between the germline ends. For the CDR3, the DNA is TGTGCCAGCAGCTTGCCCTCAGGGCTCTCTGGAAACACCATATATTTT. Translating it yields CASSLPSGLSGNTIYF.

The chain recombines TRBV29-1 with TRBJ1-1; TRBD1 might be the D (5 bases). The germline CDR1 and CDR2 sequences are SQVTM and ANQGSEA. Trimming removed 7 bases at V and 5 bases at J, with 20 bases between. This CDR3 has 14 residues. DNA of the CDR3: TGCAGCGCTCTACTCTTCGGACAAGGAACTGAAGCTTTCTTT. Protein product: CSALLFGQGTEAFF.

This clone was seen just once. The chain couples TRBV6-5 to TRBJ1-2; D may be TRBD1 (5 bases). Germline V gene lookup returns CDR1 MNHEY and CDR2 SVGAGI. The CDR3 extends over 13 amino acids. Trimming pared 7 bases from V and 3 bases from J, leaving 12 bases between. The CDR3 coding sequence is TGTGCCAGCAATCCGACCAGGGACTATGGCTACACCTTC. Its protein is CASNPTRDYGYTF.